The rows below give T cell receptor beta chains drawn from one sample of a study of blood T cells in healthy people across ages. One entry per CDR3 protein results from TCRdb running MiXCR on the 5' RACE reads. This table has 600,000 to 900,000 distinct CDR3 sequences, about a quarter appearing once. The same data also contributed to another study, on T cells of mothers and their children.

Specimen: blood. All receptors come from a boy aged 10-17 years in good health. Each CDR3 is given with its conserved first and last residue. The D gene is left open where the match is weak. Clone size is not always given. Where it is, it says once, few, many or a class for expanded clones.

size,V,D,CDR3
.,TRBV7-2,.,CASSLTRFADTQYF
few,TRBV4-1,TRBD2,CASRPGPASGDEQYF
few,TRBV29-1,.,CSVATSGGNTIYF
few,TRBV5-5,.,CASSTTGPGANVLTF
few,TRBV20-1,.,CSARDWGGMNTEAFF
once,TRBV6-6,TRBD1,CASSPAGDRGTGYTF
.,TRBV20-1,.,CSARSLLKLFF
.,TRBV29-1,.,CSVSPQGTDTQYF
.,TRBV27,.,CASGGRGSTDTQYF
.,TRBV28,.,CASSSPRTGAYEQYF
few,TRBV20-1,TRBD2,CSARKASGGSDTQYF
.,TRBV27,.,CASSWAGGVYEQYF
.,TRBV6-1,TRBD1,CASGDRGEGYGYTF
.,TRBV9,.,CASSVGRAGANVLTF
few,TRBV27,.,CASSQNPDGLEQYF
.,TRBV20-1,.,CSAPRQASNEKLFF
.,TRBV10-3,TRBD1,CAISESTGSAEAFF
.,TRBV19,.,CASSIDLASHQTQYF
.,TRBV30,TRBD1,CAWSVLDRDYNEQFF
once,TRBV4-2,.,CASSQSRGRGVDIQYF
few,TRBV4-1,.,CASSPQEGKGDSFF
.,TRBV6-1,TRBD1,CASSEDRDETQYF
many,TRBV20-1,TRBD1,CSAGRSEGARGQPQHF
.,TRBV5-1,TRBD1,CASSSSGQVYEQYF
.,TRBV28,.,CASSPASKNIQYF
.,TRBV29-1,.,CSVDTGFYGYTF
few,TRBV4-1,.,CASSQGGVKKLFF
.,TRBV5-5,.,CASSLLQSLQETQYF
.,TRBV28,TRBD1,CTSSRSGGAYEQYF
.,TRBV11-2,.,CASSSIQGSYEQYF
few,TRBV6-1,TRBD2,CAGIGAGGPSYEQYF
.,TRBV7-9,.,CASSSLGASSYEQYF
.,TRBV3-1,.,CASSQDRQYF
few,TRBV11-3,.,CASSFGTTVSTDTQYF
.,TRBV9,.,CASSEGKLENTEAFF
few,TRBV20-1,TRBD2,CSAAGTSGASTDTQYF
.,TRBV12-3/TRBV12-4,TRBD2,CASILGGGAADTQYF
.,TRBV29-1,TRBD1,CSVHPGQDKNIQYF
.,TRBV12-3/TRBV12-4,.,CASSLGRGAETQYF
.,TRBV6-1,.,CASKITSSTDTQYF
.,TRBV21-1,.,CASSKGGEQYF
.,TRBV20-1,.,CSARVEKENQPQHF
.,TRBV2,.,CASSALGGANTEAFF
few,TRBV11-2,TRBD1,CASSLEGGTVAALF
.,TRBV6-1,.,CASSEAYRSLGNIQYF
few,TRBV3-1,TRBD1,CASSPTPDRADEQFF
few,TRBV6-5,TRBD1,CARPGQSYEQYF
.,TRBV7-9,.,CASSFIVAGEETQYF
few,TRBV11-3,.,CASSLGRTETDTQYF
few,TRBV7-7,.,CASRIGRGEGTQYF
few,TRBV7-3,.,CASSPPQGVGGANVLTF
.,TRBV20-1,.,CSASHPQRLNTGELFF
.,TRBV12-3/TRBV12-4,.,CASTLGTRRGETQYF
.,TRBV2,.,CASSESGVGGAYEQYF
.,TRBV2,.,CASGMTTNYGYTF